Shown below are 32 T cell receptor beta chains from a single sample sequenced in a study of neurological immune-mediated disorders. In TCRdb, the 5' RACE reads were re-called with MiXCR into one record per CDR3 protein. The table shows about 84,000 distinct CDR3 sequences, with about 4% occurring only once. The time point denotes: longitudinal time-point 3. The sequenced sample was PBMCs. The receptors originated from a woman in her sixties with multiple sclerosis.

This clonotype has at least ten counts. Written as DNA, the CDR3 is TGCGCCAGCAGCCTGTCTCGGGACAGGGGTAATGGCTACACCTTC. As protein: CASSLSRDRGNGYTF. The chain combines TRBV5-1 with TRBJ1-2, with TRBD1 matching over 10 bases. This CDR3 comprises 15 residues. Germline CDR1 SGHRS, CDR2 YFSETQ. The J segment lost 6 bases and the V segment lost 4 bases, leaving 9 bases of the junction unmatched.

This clonotype was picked up many times. This rearrangement joins TRBV13 to TRBJ2-7; D is possibly TRBD2 (5 bases). V was clipped by 3 bases and J by 4 bases, with 19 bases between them. Germline CDR1 reads PRHDT; CDR2 reads FYEKMQ (reference sequence). This CDR3 contains 16 residues. The DNA for the CDR3 is TGTGCCAGCAGCTTTGCGGGCAGCATCTCGACGTACGAGCAGTACTTC. It encodes CASSFAGSISTYEQYF.

This clonotype was observed a handful of times. V is TRBV7-6 and J is TRBJ2-5, with D perhaps assigned TRBD1 or TRBD2 (5 bases each). CDR1 and CDR2 from the germline V gene are SGHVS and FNYEAQ. CDR3 length: 16 amino acids. V dropped 5 bases and J dropped 4 bases, with 20 bases sitting between them. The CDR3 bases are TGTGCCAGCAGCATTGCTGGGGGAAGCCAAGGAGAGACCCAGTACTTC. Translated: CASSIAGGSQGETQYF.

This clonotype was counted at least ten times. The V and J genes are TRBV5-5 and TRBJ1-1; D remains unclear. Between the trimmed V and J ends, which lost 0 bases and 2 bases, there was a span of 8 bases. The CDR3 runs 14 residues. Germline V lookup: CDR1 SGHKS, CDR2 YYEKEE (reference sequence). Written as DNA, the CDR3 is TGTGCCAGCAGCTTGGGACATGCAAACACTGAAGCTTTCTTT. Encoded protein: CASSLGHANTEAFF.

This clonotype was recorded a few times. This sequence joins TRBV12-3 or TRBV12-4 and TRBJ2-7; 11 positions match TRBD1. The CDR3 has 14 amino acids. Germline trimming cut 7 bases from V and 5 bases from J; bases unmatched to any gene: 7. The CDR3 is CASKRTGGPHEQYF. The CDR3 DNA reads TGTGCCAGCAAAAGGACAGGGGGCCCCCACGAGCAGTACTTC.

This clonotype was seen repeatedly, ten times or more. The chain joins TRBV6-5 to TRBJ2-3, with D perhaps matching TRBD1 (6 bases). Germline CDR1 MNHEY, CDR2 SVGAGI. V gave up 5 bases and J gave up 0 bases, with 15 bases separating them. The CDR3 runs to 16 residues. DNA of the CDR3: TGTGCCAGCAGTGGAGCACAGGGTGTCAGCACAGATACGCAGTATTTT. Protein: CASSGAQGVSTDTQYF.

This chain joins TRBV7-6 and TRBJ2-1; D is undetermined. The germline V gene encodes CDR1 SGHVS and CDR2 FNYEAQ. This CDR3 spans 15 amino acids. Between the trimmed V and J ends, which lost 1 base and 7 bases, there was a span of 14 bases. The DNA for the CDR3 is TGTGCCAGCAGCTTAGTGTCCGGGTCCAGGAATGAGCAGTTCTTC. It encodes CASSLVSGSRNEQFF.

This clonotype was seen repeatedly, ten times or more. The J gene is TRBJ2-5, the V gene TRBV5-4; 12 nucleotides match TRBD2. The V segment lost 3 bases and the J segment 5 bases; nucleotides outside the gene matches: 11. The germline V gene has CDR1 SGHNT and CDR2 YYREEE (reference sequence). The CDR3 runs to 17 residues. The CDR3 protein is CASSSRSSGGDRETQYF. DNA of the CDR3: TGTGCCAGCAGCTCACGATCTAGCGGGGGGGACCGGGAGACCCAGTACTTC.

In this sample, this clonotype turned up many times. The J gene is TRBJ2-3, the V gene TRBV7-2, with a possible D match to TRBD2 (5 bases). Germline-derived CDR1 and CDR2 are SGHTA and FQGNSA. The V end lost 1 base, the J end lost 1 base, and 15 bases lay between the germline ends. The CDR3 has 17 residues. The CDR3 nucleotides are TGTGCCAGCAGCTTAGGGGGAGCCTCGTGGGGCACAGATACGCAGTATTTT. The encoded protein is CASSLGGASWGTDTQYF.

This clonotype was detected ten times or more. V gene TRBV3-1 combines with J gene TRBJ2-2; TRBD1 aligns across 9 bases. The CDR3 is made up of 17 amino acids. The V and J ends lost 1 base and 4 bases, in that order; junction bases with no gene match: 7. Germline CDR1 reads LGHDT; CDR2 reads YNNKEL (reference sequence). CDR3 amino acids: CASSQVNRGLSTGELFF. The DNA for the CDR3 is TGTGCCAGCAGCCAAGTTAACAGGGGGCTTAGCACCGGGGAGCTGTTTTTT.

This clonotype was seen at least ten times. This rearrangement joins TRBV10-2 to TRBJ2-2; 11 nucleotides align to TRBD1. The CDR3 loop spans 17 amino acids. Germline loops: CDR1 WSHSY, CDR2 SAAADI. V dropped 6 bases and J dropped 6; count of bases not matched to a gene: 12. Written as DNA, the CDR3 is TGCGCCAGCAGAACGATCAGGACAGGGGGCGGGCCCGGGGAGCTGTTTTTT. Translation gives CASRTIRTGGGPGELFF.

This clonotype was found many times. The chain is built from TRBV20-1 and TRBJ1-1; a weak D match, TRBD1 (6 bases). The V end was cut by 0 bases, the J end by 4 bases, with 15 bases between. CDR3 length equals 15 residues. From germline, CDR1 is DFQATT and CDR2 SNEGSKA (reference sequence). CDR3 nucleotide sequence: TGCAGTGCTAGAGACAGCCTCAGGGGTCTCACTGAAGCTTTCTTT. This translates into CSARDSLRGLTEAFF.

This clonotype was picked up many times. The V call is TRBV20-1, the J call TRBJ1-2, with D perhaps TRBD1 (5 bases). Trimming removed 6 bases at V and 5 bases at J, with 16 bases between. This CDR3 region has 13 residues. In germline, CDR1 is DFQATT, CDR2 SNEGSKA (reference sequence). The CDR3 DNA sequence: TGCAGTGCCCCTGGGACGGAACTATATGGCTACACCTTC. This sequence encodes CSAPGTELYGYTF.

As concerns this clonotype: A much more abundant neighbour one base away suggests this may be a read error. The chain is built from TRBV12-3 or TRBV12-4 and TRBJ1-3; no definite D call. The CDR3 spans 17 residues. Trimming took off 1 base at V and 0 bases at J, with 13 bases between the two ends. CDR3 nucleotide sequence: TGTGCCAGCAGTTTAGGCCCGGGAAAAATCTCTGGAAACACCATATATTTT. Its translation is CASSLGPGKISGNTIYF.

In this sample, this clonotype turned up many times. The rearrangement joins TRBV5-6 to TRBJ2-7, with D perhaps TRBD1 (5 bases). Germline-derived CDR1 and CDR2 are SGHDT and YYEEEE. This CDR3 is 13 amino acids long. V was cut by 0 bases and J by 3 bases, with 7 bases left in between. The CDR3 spells CASSLAQGYEQYF. The CDR3, as DNA: TGTGCCAGCAGCTTGGCGCAGGGCTACGAGCAGTACTTC. The full variable domain, rest sourced from reference TRBV5-6 and TRBJ2-7, is DAGVTQSPTHLIKTRGQQVTLRCSPKSGHDTVSWYQQALGQGPQFIFQYYEEEERQRGNFPDRFSGHQFPNYSSELNVNALLLGDSALYLCASSLAQGYEQYFGPGTRLTVT.

This clonotype was seen repeatedly, ten times or more. The chain employs TRBV7-2 and TRBJ2-2; D ambiguous. The germline gives CDR1 SGHTA, CDR2 FQGNSA. The CDR3 sequence is 14 residues long. V shed 1 base and J shed 4 bases, with 7 bases lying between them. The CDR3 sequence is CASSLGSLTGELFF. The CDR3 nucleotides read TGTGCCAGCAGCTTAGGTTCTCTCACCGGGGAGCTGTTTTTT.

This clonotype was seen many times. V and J are TRBV12-3 or TRBV12-4 and TRBJ1-2; D is possibly TRBD1 (6 bases). The length of the CDR3 is 13 residues. Trimming took 5 bases from V and 3 from J, leaving 10 bases between them. CDR3 region: CASSPQGYYGYTF. DNA for the CDR3: TGTGCCAGCAGTCCCCAGGGGTACTATGGCTACACCTTC.

This clonotype was observed many times. The gene calls are TRBV28 and TRBJ1-4, with TRBD1 as a possible D gene (5 bases). CDR3 length equals 14 residues. Between the trimmed V and J ends, which lost 3 bases and 7 bases, there was a span of 12 bases. The germline gives CDR1 MDHEN, CDR2 SYDVKM. The CDR3 coding sequence is TGTGCCAGCAGTTTGGTGGCAGGGCTTGAAAAACTGTTTTTT. Translated: CASSLVAGLEKLFF.

At least ten counts were recorded for this clonotype. The gene calls are TRBV15 and TRBJ1-5; possible D gene TRBD1, 5 bases. CDR3 length equals 12 residues. Germline-derived CDR1 and CDR2 are LNHNV and YYDKDF (reference sequence). Trimming shortened V by 6 bases and J by 5 bases, and 8 bases separated the two germline ends. The CDR3: CATSRGDQPQHF. CDR3 bases: TGTGCCACCAGTCGGGGGGATCAGCCCCAGCATTTT. The full variable domain, with the rest looked up from reference TRBV15 and TRBJ1-5, is DAMVIQNPRYQVTQFGKPVTLSCSQTLNHNVMYWYQQKSSQAPKLLFHYYDKDFNNEADTPDNFQSRRPNTSFCFLDIRSPGLGDTAMYLCATSRGDQPQHFGDGTRLSIL.

This clonotype was picked up many times. The V and J genes are TRBV7-9 and TRBJ1-2, with D maybe TRBD1 (5 bases). CDR1 and CDR2 from the germline V gene are SEHNR and FQNEAQ (reference sequence). CDR3 size: 14 residues. Deletions cut 2 bases from V and 1 base from J, with 8 bases between. Here the CDR3 reads CASSLRGNNYGYTF. The CDR3 DNA sequence: TGTGCCAGCAGCTTACGGGGGAATAACTATGGCTACACCTTC.

This clonotype has at least ten counts. This chain links TRBV20-1 with TRBJ1-2; no reliable D call. Germline CDR1 and CDR2: DFQATT and SNEGSKA (reference sequence). This CDR3 has 13 residues. V lost 6 bases and J 0 bases, leaving 11 bases between the germline ends. In DNA form, the CDR3 reads TGCAGTGCGGCCCCTTCCTCTAACTATGGCTACACCTTC. Translated, it gives CSAAPSSNYGYTF.

This clonotype was found many times. CDR3 nucleotides: TGTGCCAGCAGTTACTCCCGTGGGCAGGGCGCCGGGGAGCTGTTTTTT. Translated, it gives CASSYSRGQGAGELFF. The chain recombines TRBV6-5 with TRBJ2-2, with a possible D match to TRBD1 (5 bases). V lost 0 bases, J lost 6 bases, and 14 bases lay in between. The CDR3 extends over 16 amino acids. CDR1 and CDR2 (germline): MNHEY, SVGAGI.

This clonotype was observed at least ten times. The rearrangement links TRBV5-5 to TRBJ1-4, with 8 positions matching TRBD1. V was pared by 4 bases and J by 0 bases, with 2 bases of the junction left unmatched. This CDR3 is built from 15 residues. Germline lookup yields CDR1 SGHKS and CDR2 YYEKEE (reference sequence). As DNA, the CDR3 is TGTGCCAGCAGCCCGACAGGGGCAACTAATGAAAAACTGTTTTTT. It specifies CASSPTGATNEKLFF.

In regard to this clonotype: One end of the junction varies from germline; a read error may be responsible. J is TRBJ2-7 and V is TRBV29-1; no reliable D call. The CDR3 has 13 amino acids. The germline V gene has CDR1 SQVTM and CDR2 ANQGSEA. CDR3 sequence (DNA): TGCAGCGCCCATGATCCTAACTCCTACGAGCTGTACTTC. Amino acid sequence: CSAHDPNSYELYF.

This clonotype showed up many times. The chain couples TRBV20-1 to TRBJ1-5, with 7 bases matching TRBD1. CDR3 size: 16 residues. Per the germline V gene, CDR1 is DFQATT and CDR2 is SNEGSKA (reference sequence). Trimming removed 6 bases from V and 1 base from J; junction bases left unmatched: 12. CDR3: CSAEGAGDRSNQPQHF. DNA for the CDR3: TGCAGTGCCGAGGGGGCAGGGGATAGAAGCAATCAGCCCCAGCATTTT.

With respect to this clonotype: A junction end diverges from the germline sequence, so it may reflect a read error. The rearrangement uses TRBV6-2 or TRBV6-3 and TRBJ2-2, with a possible D match to TRBD2 (5 bases). The length of the CDR3 is 11 residues. Germline V CDR1 and CDR2: MNHEY, SVGEGT. CDR3 in amino acids: CVSSNHGEPFF. The CDR3 coding sequence is TGTGTCAGCAGTAACCACGGGGAGCCGTTTTTT.

This clonotype was detected ten times or more. This rearrangement joins TRBV5-1 to TRBJ2-3; D is perhaps TRBD1 (6 bases). The germline V gene has CDR1 SGHRS and CDR2 YFSETQ. V was clipped by 3 bases and J by 2 bases, with 10 bases between them. CDR3 length equals 14 residues. The CDR3 here is CASSSRQATDTQYF. Written as DNA, the CDR3 is TGCGCCAGCAGCTCCAGACAGGCCACAGATACGCAGTATTTT.

The rearrangement links TRBV10-3 to TRBJ1-2; TRBD1 matches 7 bases. CDR1 is ENHRY and CDR2 is SYGVKD in the germline V gene. The V segment lost 8 bases and the J segment 4 bases; nucleotides outside the gene matches: 22. The CDR3 runs to 18 residues. The CDR3 here is CAIVRGLDALFAFYGYTF. CDR3 sequence (DNA): TGTGCCATCGTGAGGGGGCTAGACGCTCTCTTCGCTTTCTATGGCTACACCTTC.

The table lists this clonotype with many counts. The gene calls are TRBV6-1 and TRBJ1-1; TRBD1 matches 8 bases. Germline-derived CDR1 and CDR2 are MNHNS and SASEGT. V was clipped by 6 bases and J by 0 bases; unmatched bases: 3. CDR3 length: 14 amino acids. The CDR3 region is CASRSGQVNTEAFF. The CDR3 DNA reads TGTGCCAGCAGGTCGGGACAGGTGAACACTGAAGCTTTCTTT.

This clonotype was seen at least ten times. The chain recombines TRBV20-1 with TRBJ2-5; 8 positions match TRBD1. CDR1 is DFQATT, CDR2 SNEGSKA, per germline (reference sequence). V shed 6 bases and J 2 bases; nucleotides not matched to a gene: 5. The CDR3 extends over 13 amino acids. The CDR3 loop reads CSAGGQGQETQYF. The CDR3 DNA sequence: TGCAGTGCGGGAGGACAGGGACAAGAGACCCAGTACTTC.

In this sample, this clonotype turned up a few times. This chain links TRBV7-8 with TRBJ1-5; tentative D call: TRBD1 (6 bases). V shed 2 bases and J shed 4 bases, with 15 bases lying between them. The CDR3 is 16 amino acids. Germline V gene lookup returns CDR1 SGHVS and CDR2 FQNEAQ. CDR3 in amino acids: CASSLKETGINQPQHF. CDR3 coding DNA: TGTGCCAGCAGCTTAAAGGAGACAGGAATAAATCAGCCCCAGCATTTT.

This clonotype has just a few counts. The chain recombines TRBV12-3 or TRBV12-4 with TRBJ2-2; 8 nucleotides line up with TRBD1. The CDR3 has 18 residues. The V gene end was trimmed by 2 bases and the J gene end by 5 bases; junction bases not matched to a gene: 13. The CDR3 DNA follows: TGTGCCAGCAGTTTAATAACTCTAGGCAGGGGGCTTACCGGGGAGCTGTTTTTT. It translates to CASSLITLGRGLTGELFF.